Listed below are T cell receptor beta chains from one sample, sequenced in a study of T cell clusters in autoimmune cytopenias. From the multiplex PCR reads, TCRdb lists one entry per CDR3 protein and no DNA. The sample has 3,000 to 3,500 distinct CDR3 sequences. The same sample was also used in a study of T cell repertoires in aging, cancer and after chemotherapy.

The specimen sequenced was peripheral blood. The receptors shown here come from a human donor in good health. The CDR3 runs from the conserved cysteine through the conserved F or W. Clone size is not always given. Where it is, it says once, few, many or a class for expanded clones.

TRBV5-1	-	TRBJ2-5	CASNSWGETQYF
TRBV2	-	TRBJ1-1	CASRAGGAEAFF
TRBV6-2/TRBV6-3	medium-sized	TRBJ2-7	CASTNPPLYEQYF
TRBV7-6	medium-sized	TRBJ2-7	CVSSSTEADEQYF
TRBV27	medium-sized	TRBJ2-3	CASSSVPSGGPDTQYF
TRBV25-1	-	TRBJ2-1	CASSEEGRGNEQFF
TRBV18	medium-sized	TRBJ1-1	CASSRQMNTEAFF
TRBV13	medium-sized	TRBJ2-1	CASSPTTSGHYNEQFF
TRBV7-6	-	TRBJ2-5	CASSLRDLRTETQYF
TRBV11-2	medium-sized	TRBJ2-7	CASSYDRAYEQYF
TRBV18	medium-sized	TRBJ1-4	CASSGSDNGKLFF
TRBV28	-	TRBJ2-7	CASSFSGPAGYEQYF
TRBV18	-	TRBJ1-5	CASSFGLEGQPQHF
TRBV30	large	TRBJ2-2	CAWSGGTGELFF
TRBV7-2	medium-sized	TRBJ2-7	CASSLGDGGLYEQYF
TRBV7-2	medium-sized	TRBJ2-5	CASSLTRLQNRETQYF
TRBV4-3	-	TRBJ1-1	CASSPKGQVNTEAFF
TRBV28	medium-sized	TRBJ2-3	CASLAGGDTQYF
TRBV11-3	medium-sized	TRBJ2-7	CASRPSGLTYEQYF
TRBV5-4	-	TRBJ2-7	CASSLEGGGRTSEQYF
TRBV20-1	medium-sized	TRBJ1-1	CSARAWTVNTEAFF
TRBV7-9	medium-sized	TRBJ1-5	CASSFFNQPQHF
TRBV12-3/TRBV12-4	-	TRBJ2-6	CASSPGTGRGGANVLTF
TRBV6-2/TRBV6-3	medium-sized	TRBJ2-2	CASSYSQNTGELFF
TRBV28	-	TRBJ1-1	CASSQLGHTEAFF
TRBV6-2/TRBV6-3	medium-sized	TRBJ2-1	CASSYRGSRNEQFF
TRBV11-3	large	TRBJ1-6	CASSRSVYSPLHF
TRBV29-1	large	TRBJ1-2	CSVGRGGAYGYTF
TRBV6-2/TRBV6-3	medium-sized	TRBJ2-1	CASSYGSGGNEQFF
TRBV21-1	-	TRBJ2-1	CASSQNSGTNSYNEQFF
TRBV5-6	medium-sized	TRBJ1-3	CASSGTVSGNTIYF
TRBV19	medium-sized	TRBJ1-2	CASSISPGDRVRSNYGYTF
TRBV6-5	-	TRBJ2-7	CASSLTSGRAGEQYF
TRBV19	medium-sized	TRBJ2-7	CASSIESPSSGRGEQYF
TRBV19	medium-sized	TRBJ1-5	CASSPSPRQPQHF
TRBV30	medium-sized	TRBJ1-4	CAWSSFDRGGEKLFF
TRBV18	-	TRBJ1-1	CASSSSTGLNTEAFF
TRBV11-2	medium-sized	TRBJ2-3	CASSLISATTDTQYF
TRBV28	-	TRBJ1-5	CASRGGTGGQPQHF
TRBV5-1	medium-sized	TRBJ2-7	CASSLDGSSYEQYF
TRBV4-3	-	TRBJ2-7	CASSQGRLVAGRDEQYF
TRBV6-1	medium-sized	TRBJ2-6	CASSEQGAGANVLTF
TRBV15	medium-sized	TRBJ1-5	CATSDGRTGGRVQHF
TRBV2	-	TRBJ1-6	CASIARSSYNSPLHF
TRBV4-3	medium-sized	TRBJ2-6	CASSPAQYPGANVLTF
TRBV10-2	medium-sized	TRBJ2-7	CASSESKTLLEQYF
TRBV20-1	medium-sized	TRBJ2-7	CSAAGTGHEQYF
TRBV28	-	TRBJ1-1	CASNLVGGQGRTEAFF
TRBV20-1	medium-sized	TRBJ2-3	CSALLPGLAGPGDTQYF
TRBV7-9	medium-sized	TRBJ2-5	CASSRTGVGETQYF
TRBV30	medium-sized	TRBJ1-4	CAWSVGDNPEKLFF
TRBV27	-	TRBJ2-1	CASSHTAEESSYNEQFF
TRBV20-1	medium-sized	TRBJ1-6	CSASRGTDNSPLHF
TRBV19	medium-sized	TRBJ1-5	CATTTSSNQPQHF
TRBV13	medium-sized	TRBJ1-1	CASSLGTGYRDTEAFF
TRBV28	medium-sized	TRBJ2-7	CASSPPRGWRDTYEQYF
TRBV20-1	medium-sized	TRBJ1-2	CSARSTGKNYGYTF
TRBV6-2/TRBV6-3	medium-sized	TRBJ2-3	CASSRSGPTDTQYF
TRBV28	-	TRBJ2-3	CASSPGTSGTTDTQYF
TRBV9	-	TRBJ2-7	CASSPGGGTYEQYF